This T cell receptor (beta chain) was retrieved from a study of shared clonotypes between healthy human individuals. Original handling: In the immunoSEQ data, sequences were junction-only and lacked quality scores, so filtering differed. The assay was immunoSEQ multiplex PCR, and TCRdb's table has in-frame clones only and misses some. D and trimming come from the DNA, and the V and J calls and clone size come from that table. Of 850,000 to 1,200,000 clones listed, 75% are singletons. Comment on this clone: Antigen specificity is unknown.

Overall study results and limits: Larger estimated richness was generally seen in naive subsets than in memory subsets.

V was clipped by 7 bases and J by 1 base, with 13 bases between them. CDR1 is LNHDA, CDR2 SQIVND, per germline (reference sequence). There are 14 residues in the CDR3. Sequencing was carried out using memory CD4+ T cells sorted from blood. Subset given: CD45RA-negative fraction. This chain uses TRBV19 with TRBJ1-1, with D unclear. The sequence came from a man aged 18 to 29 in good health. The CDR3 reads CASKGGQRNTEAFF. CDR3 in DNA: TGTGCCAGTAAGGGAGGCCAGAGGAACACTGAAGCTTTCTTT.